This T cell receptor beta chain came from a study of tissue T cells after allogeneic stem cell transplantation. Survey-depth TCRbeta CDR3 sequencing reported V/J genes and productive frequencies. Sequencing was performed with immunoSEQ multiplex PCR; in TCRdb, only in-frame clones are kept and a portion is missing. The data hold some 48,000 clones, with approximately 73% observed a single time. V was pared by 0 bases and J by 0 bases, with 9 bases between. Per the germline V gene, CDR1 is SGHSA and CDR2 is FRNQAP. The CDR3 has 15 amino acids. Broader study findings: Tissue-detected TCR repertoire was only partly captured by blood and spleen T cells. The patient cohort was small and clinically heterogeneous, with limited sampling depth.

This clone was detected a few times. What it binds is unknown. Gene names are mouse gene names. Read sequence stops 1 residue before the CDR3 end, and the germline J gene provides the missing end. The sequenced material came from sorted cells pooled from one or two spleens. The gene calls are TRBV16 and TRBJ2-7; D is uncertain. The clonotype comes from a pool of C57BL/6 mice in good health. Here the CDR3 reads CASSLEPASSYEQYF. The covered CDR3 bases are TGTGCAAGCAGCTTAGAGCCGGCCAGCTCCTATGAACAGTAC.